This paragraph covers one T cell receptor beta chain sequence. The study defined stable Graves' hyperthyroidism as no ophthalmopathy progression within 18 months. From germline, CDR1 is MDHEN and CDR2 SYDVKM. There are 15 residues in the CDR3. V lost 7 bases and J lost 4; bases outside the gene matches: 8. This sample stems from a study of T cells in Graves' hyperthyroidism and ophthalmopathy. Using RNA transcripts as the source, TCR beta CDR3 regions were amplified. HTBI primers drove first-round RT-PCR of the TCR CDR3. TCRdb fed the multiplex PCR reads into MiXCR, producing one record per CDR3 protein. Among around 340,000 distinct CDR3 sequences listed, roughly 18% were seen once.

The TCR comes from a woman in her fifties or sixties with Graves' hyperthyroidism. The V call is TRBV28, the J call TRBJ2-5; 11 bases line up with TRBD2. The sequencing sample was made of blood. CDR3 coding DNA: TGTGCCAGCACCGAACTAGCGGGAGTAGGAGAGACCCAGTACTTC. Translated, it gives CASTELAGVGETQYF. The entire variable domain, with the rest obtained from reference TRBV28 and TRBJ2-5, is as follows: DVKVTQSSRYLVKRTGEKVFLECVQDMDHENMFWYRQDPGLGLRLIYFSYDVKMKEKGDIPEGYSVSREKKERFSLILESASTNQTSMYLCASTELAGVGETQYFGPGTRLLVL.